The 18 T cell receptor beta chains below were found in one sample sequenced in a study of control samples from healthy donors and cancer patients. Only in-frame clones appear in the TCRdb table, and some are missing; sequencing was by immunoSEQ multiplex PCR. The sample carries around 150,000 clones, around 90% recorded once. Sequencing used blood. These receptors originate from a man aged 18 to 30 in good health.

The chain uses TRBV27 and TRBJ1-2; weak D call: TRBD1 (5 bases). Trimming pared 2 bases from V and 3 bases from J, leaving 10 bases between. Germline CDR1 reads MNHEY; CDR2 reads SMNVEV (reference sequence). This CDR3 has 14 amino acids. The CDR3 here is CASSLKVRDYGYTF. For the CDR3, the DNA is TGTGCCAGCAGTTTAAAAGTCAGGGACTATGGCTACACCTTC.

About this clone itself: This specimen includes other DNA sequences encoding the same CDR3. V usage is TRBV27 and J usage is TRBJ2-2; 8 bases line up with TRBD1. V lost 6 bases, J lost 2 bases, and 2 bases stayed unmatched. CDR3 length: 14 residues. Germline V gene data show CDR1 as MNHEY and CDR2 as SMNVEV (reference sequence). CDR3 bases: TGTGCCAGCAGGCAGGGGGCAAACACCGGGGAGCTGTTTTTT. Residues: CASRQGANTGELFF.

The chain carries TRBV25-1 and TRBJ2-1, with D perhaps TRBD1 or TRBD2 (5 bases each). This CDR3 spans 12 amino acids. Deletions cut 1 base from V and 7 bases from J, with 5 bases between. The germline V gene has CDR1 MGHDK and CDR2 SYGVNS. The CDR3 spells CASSEWGNEQFF. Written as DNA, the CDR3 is TGTGCCAGCAGTGAATGGGGGAATGAGCAGTTCTTC.

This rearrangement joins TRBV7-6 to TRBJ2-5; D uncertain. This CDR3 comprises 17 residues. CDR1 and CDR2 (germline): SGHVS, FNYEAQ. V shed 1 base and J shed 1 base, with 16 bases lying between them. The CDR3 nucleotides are TGTGCCAGCAGCTTAGGAGGCTACAGCCTCTCCCAAGAGACCCAGTACTTC. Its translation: CASSLGGYSLSQETQYF.

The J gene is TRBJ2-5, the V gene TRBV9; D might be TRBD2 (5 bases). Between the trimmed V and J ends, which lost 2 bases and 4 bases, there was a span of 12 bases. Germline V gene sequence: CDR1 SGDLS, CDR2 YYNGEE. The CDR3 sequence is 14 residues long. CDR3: CASSVSGMGETQYF. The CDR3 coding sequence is TGTGCCAGCAGCGTGTCGGGGATGGGAGAGACCCAGTACTTC. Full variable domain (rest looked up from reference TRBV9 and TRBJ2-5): DSGVTQTPKHLITATGQRVTLRCSPRSGDLSVYWYQQSLDQGLQFLIQYYNGEERAKGNILERFSAQQFPDLHSELNLSSLELGDSALYFCASSVSGMGETQYFGPGTRLLVL.

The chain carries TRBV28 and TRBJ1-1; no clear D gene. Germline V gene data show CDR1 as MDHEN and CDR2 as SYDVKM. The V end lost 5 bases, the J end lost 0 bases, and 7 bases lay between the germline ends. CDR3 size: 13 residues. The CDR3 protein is CASSLPLNTEAFF. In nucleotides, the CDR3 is TGTGCCAGCAGTCTGCCCTTGAACACTGAAGCTTTCTTT.

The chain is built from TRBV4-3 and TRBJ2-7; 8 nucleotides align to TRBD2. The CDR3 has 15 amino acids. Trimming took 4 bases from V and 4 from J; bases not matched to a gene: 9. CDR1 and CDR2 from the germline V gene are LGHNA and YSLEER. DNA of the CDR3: TGCGCCAGCAGCCGAGCGGGGGCCCCCCTGTACGAGCAGTACTTC. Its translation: CASSRAGAPLYEQYF.

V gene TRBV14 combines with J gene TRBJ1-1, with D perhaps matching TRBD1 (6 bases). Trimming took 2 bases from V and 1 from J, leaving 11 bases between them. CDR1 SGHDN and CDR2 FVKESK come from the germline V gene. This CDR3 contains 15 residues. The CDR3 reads CASSQSGQRNTEAFF. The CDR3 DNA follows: TGTGCCAGCAGCCAAAGTGGACAGAGGAACACTGAAGCTTTCTTT.

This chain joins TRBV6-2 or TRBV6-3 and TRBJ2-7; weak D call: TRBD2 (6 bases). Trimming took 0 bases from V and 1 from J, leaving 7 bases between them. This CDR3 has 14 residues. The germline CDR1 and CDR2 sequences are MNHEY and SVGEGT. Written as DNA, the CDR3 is TGTGCCAGCAGTTACTCCGGGACTTCCTACGAGCAGTACTTC. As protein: CASSYSGTSYEQYF.

The CDR3 reads CASSLGEDRGNGYTF. Here the CDR3 DNA reads TGCGCCAGCAGCTTGGGGGAGGACAGGGGAAATGGCTACACCTTC. This chain joins TRBV5-1 and TRBJ1-2; 9 positions match TRBD1. This CDR3 is 15 amino acids long. V dropped 0 bases and J dropped 6; count of bases not matched to a gene: 6. Germline V gene lookup returns CDR1 SGHRS and CDR2 YFSETQ.

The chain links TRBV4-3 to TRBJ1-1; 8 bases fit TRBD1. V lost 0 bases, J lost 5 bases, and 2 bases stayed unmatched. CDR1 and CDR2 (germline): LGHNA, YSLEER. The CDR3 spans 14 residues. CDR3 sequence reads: CASSQERQGTEAFF. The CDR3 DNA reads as TGCGCCAGCAGCCAAGAGAGACAGGGGACTGAAGCTTTCTTT.

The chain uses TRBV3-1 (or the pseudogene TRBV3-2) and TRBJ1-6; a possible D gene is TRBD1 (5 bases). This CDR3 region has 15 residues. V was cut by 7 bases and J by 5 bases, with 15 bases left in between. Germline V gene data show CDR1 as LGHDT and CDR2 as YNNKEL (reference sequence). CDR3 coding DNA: TGTGCCAGCAAAAGGACGACAGAAAATAATTCACCCCTCCACTTT. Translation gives CASKRTTENNSPLHF.

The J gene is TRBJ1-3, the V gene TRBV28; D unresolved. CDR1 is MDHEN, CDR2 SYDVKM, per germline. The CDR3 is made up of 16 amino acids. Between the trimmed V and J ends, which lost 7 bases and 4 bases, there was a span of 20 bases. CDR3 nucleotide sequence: TGTGCCAGCACCTCTCCGGGAGGGAAAGGGGGAAACACCATATATTTT. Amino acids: CASTSPGGKGGNTIYF.

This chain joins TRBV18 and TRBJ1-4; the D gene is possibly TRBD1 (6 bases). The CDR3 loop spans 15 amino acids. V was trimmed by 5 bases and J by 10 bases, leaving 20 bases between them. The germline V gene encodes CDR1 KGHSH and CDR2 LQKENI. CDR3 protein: CASSVLQGRDGKLFF. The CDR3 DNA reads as TGTGCCAGCTCAGTACTACAGGGTAGGGACGGAAAACTGTTTTTT. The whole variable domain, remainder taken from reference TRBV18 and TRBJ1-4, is NAGVMQNPRHLVRRRGQEARLRCSPMKGHSHVYWYRQLPEEGLKFMVYLQKENIIDESGMPKERFSAEFPKEGPSILRIQQVVRGDSAAYFCASSVLQGRDGKLFFGSGTQLSVL.

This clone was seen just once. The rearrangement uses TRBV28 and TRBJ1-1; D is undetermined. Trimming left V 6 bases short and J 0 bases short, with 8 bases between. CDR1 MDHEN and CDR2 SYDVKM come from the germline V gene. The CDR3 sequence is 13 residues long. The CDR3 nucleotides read TGTGCCAGCAGAGTCCGGGTGAACACTGAAGCTTTCTTT. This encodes CASRVRVNTEAFF. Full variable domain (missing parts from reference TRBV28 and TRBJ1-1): DVKVTQSSRYLVKRTGEKVFLECVQDMDHENMFWYRQDPGLGLRLIYFSYDVKMKEKGDIPEGYSVSREKKERFSLILESASTNQTSMYLCASRVRVNTEAFFGQGTRLTVV.

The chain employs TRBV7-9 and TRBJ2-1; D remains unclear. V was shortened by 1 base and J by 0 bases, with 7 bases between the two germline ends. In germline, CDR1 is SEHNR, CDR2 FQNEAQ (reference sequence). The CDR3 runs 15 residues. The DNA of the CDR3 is TGTGCCAGCAGCTTAGATATGAGCTCCTACAATGAGCAGTTCTTC. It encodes CASSLDMSSYNEQFF.

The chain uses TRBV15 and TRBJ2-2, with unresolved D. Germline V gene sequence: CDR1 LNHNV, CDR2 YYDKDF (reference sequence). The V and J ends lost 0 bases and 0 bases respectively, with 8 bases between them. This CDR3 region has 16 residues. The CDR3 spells CATSREYLTNTGELFF. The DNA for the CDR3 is TGTGCCACCAGCAGAGAGTATCTAACGAACACCGGGGAGCTGTTTTTT.

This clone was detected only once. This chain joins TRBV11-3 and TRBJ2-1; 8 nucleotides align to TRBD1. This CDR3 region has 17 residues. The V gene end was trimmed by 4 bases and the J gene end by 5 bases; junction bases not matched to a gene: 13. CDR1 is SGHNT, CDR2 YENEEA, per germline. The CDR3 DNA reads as TGTGCCAGCAGCTCCGACTATAAAGGACAGGGCAACAATGAGCAGTTCTTC. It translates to CASSSDYKGQGNNEQFF.